This passage covers 8 T cell receptor beta chains from one sample sequenced in a study of technical replicates of blood from a handful of donors. Profiling relied on immunoSEQ multiplex PCR, and the TCRdb table lists in-frame clones only, not all of them. The data contain tens of thousands of clones, under 98% of them seen just once; the ten biggest clones take up more than 0.25%. The sequenced sample consisted of T cells isolated from PBMCs. All receptors derive from a human donor in good health.

The chain joins TRBV7-2 to TRBJ2-5; perhaps TRBD2 as D (6 bases). Germline CDR1 is SGHTA and CDR2 is FQGNSA. V dropped 5 bases and J dropped 6 bases, with 19 bases sitting between them. This CDR3 has 15 residues. CDR3 protein: CASSPLEGPVKTQYF. CDR3 bases: TGTGCCAGCAGCCCCTTGGAGGGGCCTGTAAAGACCCAGTACTTC.

The V call is TRBV13, the J call TRBJ2-5; the D is unclear. Per germline, CDR1 PRHDT and CDR2 FYEKMQ (reference sequence). The length of the CDR3 is 13 residues. With 5 bases removed from V and 3 bases from J, the gap between germline ends came to 10 bases. Here the CDR3 reads CASSQKSKETQYF. As DNA, the CDR3 is TGTGCCAGCAGCCAGAAAAGTAAAGAGACCCAGTACTTC.

The CDR3 coding sequence is TGTGCCTGGATGTATGGGGCCAACGTCCTGACTTTC. Protein: CAWMYGANVLTF. The chain combines TRBV30 with TRBJ2-6; D remains ambiguous. Germline-derived CDR1 and CDR2 are GTSNPN and SVGIG (reference sequence). The V end was cut by 4 bases, the J end by 3 bases, with 4 bases between. CDR3 size: 12 residues.

The chain carries TRBV6-5 and TRBJ2-1; TRBD1 matches 8 bases. The CDR3 extends over 14 amino acids. Germline V gene lookup returns CDR1 MNHEY and CDR2 SVGAGI. V lost 4 bases, J lost 9 bases, and 8 bases stayed unmatched. The CDR3 region is CASSSGQGGFEQFF. CDR3 sequence (DNA): TGTGCCAGCAGTTCCGGACAGGGAGGATTTGAGCAGTTCTTC.

V gene TRBV30 combines with J gene TRBJ2-2; 11 nucleotides match TRBD2. The CDR3 is 17 amino acids. Germline CDR1 GTSNPN, CDR2 SVGIG (reference sequence). V shed 5 bases, J shed 2 bases, and the junction held 10 bases outside the gene matches. The CDR3 sequence: CAWGGLAGWQNTGELFF. In DNA, the CDR3 is TGTGCCTGGGGAGGACTAGCGGGCTGGCAAAACACCGGGGAGCTGTTTTTT.

CDR3 amino acids: CASSWSVRDDTDTQYF. The CDR3 DNA reads TGTGCCAGCAGCTGGTCCGTGCGGGATGACACAGATACGCAGTATTTT. The rearrangement joins TRBV5-6 to TRBJ2-3, with D possibly matching TRBD2 (6 bases). This CDR3 contains 16 residues. Germline CDR1 reads SGHDT; CDR2 reads YYEEEE. The V end was cut by 3 bases, the J end by 2 bases, with 16 bases between.

This sequence joins TRBV6-1 and TRBJ2-3; D might be TRBD2 (6 bases). V was trimmed by 2 bases and J by 1 base, leaving 10 bases between them. There are 15 residues in the CDR3. The germline gives CDR1 MNHNS, CDR2 SASEGT. CDR3 residues: CASSESWGGTDTQYF. The DNA for the CDR3 is TGTGCCAGCAGTGAAAGCTGGGGGGGCACAGATACGCAGTATTTT.

The chain joins TRBV6-1 to TRBJ2-5; 8 positions match TRBD1. CDR3 length equals 12 residues. Germline CDR1 and CDR2: MNHNS and SASEGT. The J segment lost 4 bases and the V segment lost 8 bases, leaving 3 bases of the junction unmatched. CDR3 residues: CASLRGRETQYF. The CDR3 nucleotides are TGTGCCAGCCTCAGGGGGCGAGAGACCCAGTACTTC.